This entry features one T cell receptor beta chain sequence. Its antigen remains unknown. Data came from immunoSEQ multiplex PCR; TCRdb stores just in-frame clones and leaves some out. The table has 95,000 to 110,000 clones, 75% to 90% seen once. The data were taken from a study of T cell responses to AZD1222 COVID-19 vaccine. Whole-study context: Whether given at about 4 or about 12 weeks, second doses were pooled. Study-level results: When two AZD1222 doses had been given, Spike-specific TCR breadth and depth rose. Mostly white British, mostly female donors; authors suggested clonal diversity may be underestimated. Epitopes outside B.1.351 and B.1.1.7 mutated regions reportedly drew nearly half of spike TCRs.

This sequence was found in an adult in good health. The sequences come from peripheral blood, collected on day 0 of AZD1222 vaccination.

CDR3 DNA sequence: TGCGCCAGCAGCCGAGCCGGGACGCACGGCTATGGCTACACCTTC. Protein sequence: CASSRAGTHGYGYTF. The V gene is TRBV4-1, the J gene TRBJ1-2; possibly TRBD1 for D (5 bases). Germline V CDR1 and CDR2: MGHRA, YSYEKL. The length of the CDR3 is 15 residues. V was trimmed by 4 bases and J by 4 bases, leaving 16 bases between them.